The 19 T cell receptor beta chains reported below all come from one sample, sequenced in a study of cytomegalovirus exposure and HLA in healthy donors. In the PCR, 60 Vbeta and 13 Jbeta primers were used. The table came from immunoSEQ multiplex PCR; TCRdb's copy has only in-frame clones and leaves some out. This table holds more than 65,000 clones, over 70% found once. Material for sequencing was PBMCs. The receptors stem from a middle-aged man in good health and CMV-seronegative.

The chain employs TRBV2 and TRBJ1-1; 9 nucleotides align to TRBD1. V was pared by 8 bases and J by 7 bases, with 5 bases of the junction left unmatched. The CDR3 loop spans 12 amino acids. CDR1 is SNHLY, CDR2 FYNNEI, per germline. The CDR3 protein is CASGDRVLEAFF. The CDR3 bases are TGTGCCAGCGGGGACAGGGTTCTTGAAGCTTTCTTT.

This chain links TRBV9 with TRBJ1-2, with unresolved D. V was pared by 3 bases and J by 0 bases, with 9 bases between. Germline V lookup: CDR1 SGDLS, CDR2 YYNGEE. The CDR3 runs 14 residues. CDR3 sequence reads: CASSGSGANYGYTF. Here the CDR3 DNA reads TGTGCCAGCAGCGGTTCGGGAGCTAACTATGGCTACACCTTC.

The CDR3 spells CASRQGGYTF. The CDR3 bases are TGTGCCAGCAGGCAGGGCGGCTACACCTTC. The chain combines TRBV28 with TRBJ1-2; the D gene is possibly TRBD1 (5 bases). The V gene lost 6 bases and the J gene lost 8 bases, with 7 bases spanning the gap. The CDR3 spans 10 residues. CDR1 is MDHEN, CDR2 SYDVKM, per germline.

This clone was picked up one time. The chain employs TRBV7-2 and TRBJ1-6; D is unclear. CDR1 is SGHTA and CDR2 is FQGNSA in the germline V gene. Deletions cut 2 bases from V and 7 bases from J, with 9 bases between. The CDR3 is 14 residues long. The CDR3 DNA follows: TGTGCCAGCAGCTTACGGCGGGCAAATTCACCCCTCCACTTT. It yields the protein CASSLRRANSPLHF.

CDR3 bases: TGTGCCAGCACCCAAGCACTAGAACGCTACGAGCAGTACTTC. As protein: CASTQALERYEQYF. The chain joins TRBV7-9 to TRBJ2-7; a possible D gene is TRBD2 (5 bases). Germline lookup yields CDR1 SEHNR and CDR2 FQNEAQ (reference sequence). This CDR3 has 14 residues. V was shortened by 7 bases and J by 3 bases, with 16 bases between the two germline ends.

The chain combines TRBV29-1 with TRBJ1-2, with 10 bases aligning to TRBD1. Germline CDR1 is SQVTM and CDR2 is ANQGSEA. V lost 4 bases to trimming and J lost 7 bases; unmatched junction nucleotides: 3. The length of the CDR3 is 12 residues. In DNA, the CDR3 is TGCAGCGTTGGACAGGGGGCGAGTGGCTACACCTTC. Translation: CSVGQGASGYTF.

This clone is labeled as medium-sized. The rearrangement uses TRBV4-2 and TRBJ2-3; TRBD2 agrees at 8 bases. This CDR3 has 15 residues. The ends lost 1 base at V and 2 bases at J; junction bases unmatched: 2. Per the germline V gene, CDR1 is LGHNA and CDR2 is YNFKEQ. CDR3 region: CASSQAGGATDTQYF. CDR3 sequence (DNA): TGTGCCAGCAGCCAAGCGGGGGGGGCCACAGATACGCAGTATTTT.

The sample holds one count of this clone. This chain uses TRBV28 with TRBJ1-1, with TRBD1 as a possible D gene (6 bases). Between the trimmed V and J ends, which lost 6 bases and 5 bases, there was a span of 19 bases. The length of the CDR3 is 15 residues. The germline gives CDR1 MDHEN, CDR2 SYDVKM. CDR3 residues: CASSRQALRLTEAFF. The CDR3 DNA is TGTGCCAGCAGCCGACAGGCCCTCCGGTTGACTGAAGCTTTCTTT. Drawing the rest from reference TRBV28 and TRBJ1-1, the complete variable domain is DVKVTQSSRYLVKRTGEKVFLECVQDMDHENMFWYRQDPGLGLRLIYFSYDVKMKEKGDIPEGYSVSREKKERFSLILESASTNQTSMYLCASSRQALRLTEAFFGQGTRLTVV.

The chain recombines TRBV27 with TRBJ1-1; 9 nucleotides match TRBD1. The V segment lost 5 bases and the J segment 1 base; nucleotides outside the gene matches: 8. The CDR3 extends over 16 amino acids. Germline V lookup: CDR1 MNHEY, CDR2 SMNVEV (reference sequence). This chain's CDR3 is CASSPLPGQGNTEAFF. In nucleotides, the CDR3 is TGTGCCAGCAGTCCCCTACCGGGACAGGGGAACACTGAAGCTTTCTTT.

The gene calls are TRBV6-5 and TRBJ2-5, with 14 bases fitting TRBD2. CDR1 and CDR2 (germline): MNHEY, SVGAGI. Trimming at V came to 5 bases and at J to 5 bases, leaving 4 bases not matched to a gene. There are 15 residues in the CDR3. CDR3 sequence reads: CASSRTSGGPETQYF. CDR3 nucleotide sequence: TGTGCCAGCAGTAGGACTAGCGGGGGGCCGGAGACCCAGTACTTC.

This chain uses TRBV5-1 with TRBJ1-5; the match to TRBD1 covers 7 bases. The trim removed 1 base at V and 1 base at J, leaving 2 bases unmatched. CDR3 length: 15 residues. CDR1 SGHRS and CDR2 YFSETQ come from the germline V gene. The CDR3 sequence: CASSLSQGSNQPQHF. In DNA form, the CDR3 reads TGCGCCAGCAGCTTGTCACAGGGGAGCAATCAGCCCCAGCATTTT.

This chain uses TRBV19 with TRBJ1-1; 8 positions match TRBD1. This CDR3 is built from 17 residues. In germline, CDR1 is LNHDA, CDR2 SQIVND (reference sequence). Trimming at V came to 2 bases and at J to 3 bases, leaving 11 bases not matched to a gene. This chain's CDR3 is CASSIFSPRQGYTEAFF. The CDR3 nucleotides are TGTGCCAGTAGTATATTTTCCCCCCGACAGGGGTACACTGAAGCTTTCTTT.

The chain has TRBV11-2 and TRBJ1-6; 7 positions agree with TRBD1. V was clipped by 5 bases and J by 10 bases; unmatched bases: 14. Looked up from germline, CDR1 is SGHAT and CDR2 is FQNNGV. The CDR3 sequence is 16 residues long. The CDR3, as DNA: TGTGCCAGCAGCCCAATTCGGACAGGAGAAAAATCACCCCTCCACTTT. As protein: CASSPIRTGEKSPLHF.

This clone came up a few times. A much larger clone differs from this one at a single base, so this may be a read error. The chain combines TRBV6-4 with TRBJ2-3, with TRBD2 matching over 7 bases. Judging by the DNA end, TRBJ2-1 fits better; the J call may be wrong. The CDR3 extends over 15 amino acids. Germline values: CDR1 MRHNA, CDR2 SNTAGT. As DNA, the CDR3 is TGTGCCAGCAGTGGAACTAGCGAGGGGTACAATGAGCAGTTCTTC. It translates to CASSGTSEGYNEQFF.

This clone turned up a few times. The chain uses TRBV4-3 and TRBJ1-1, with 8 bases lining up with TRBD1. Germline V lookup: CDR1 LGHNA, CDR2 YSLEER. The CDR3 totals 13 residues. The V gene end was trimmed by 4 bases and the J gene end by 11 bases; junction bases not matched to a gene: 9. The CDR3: CASSPTGVEGAFF. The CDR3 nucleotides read TGCGCCAGCAGCCCGACAGGGGTGGAAGGGGCTTTCTTT.

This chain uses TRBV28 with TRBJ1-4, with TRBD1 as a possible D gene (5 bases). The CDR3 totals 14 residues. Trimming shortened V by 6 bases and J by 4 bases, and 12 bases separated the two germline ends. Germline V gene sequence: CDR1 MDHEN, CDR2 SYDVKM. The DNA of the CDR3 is TGTGCCAGCAGCTTGACAGCGAATAATGAAAAACTGTTTTTT. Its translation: CASSLTANNEKLFF.

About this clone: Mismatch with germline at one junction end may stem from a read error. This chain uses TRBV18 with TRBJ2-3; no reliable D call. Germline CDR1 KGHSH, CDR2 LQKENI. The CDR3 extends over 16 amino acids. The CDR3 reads CASSPPKSGHTDTQYF. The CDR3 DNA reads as TGTGCCAGCTCCCCACCAAAATCTGGGCACACAGATACGCAGTATTTT. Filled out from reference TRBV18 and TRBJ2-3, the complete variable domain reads NAGVMQNPRHLVRRRGQEARLRCSPMKGHSHVYWYRQLPEEGLKFMVYLQKENIIDESGMPKERFSAEFPKEGPSILRIQQVVRGDSAAYFCASSPPKSGHTDTQYFGPGTRLTVL.

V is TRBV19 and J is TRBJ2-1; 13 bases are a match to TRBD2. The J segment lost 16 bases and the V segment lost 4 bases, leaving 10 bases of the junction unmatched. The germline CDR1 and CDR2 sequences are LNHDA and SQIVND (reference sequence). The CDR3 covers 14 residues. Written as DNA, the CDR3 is TGTGCCAGTAGTAATGGACTAGCGGGGGCCCAAAAATTCTTC. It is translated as CASSNGLAGAQKFF.

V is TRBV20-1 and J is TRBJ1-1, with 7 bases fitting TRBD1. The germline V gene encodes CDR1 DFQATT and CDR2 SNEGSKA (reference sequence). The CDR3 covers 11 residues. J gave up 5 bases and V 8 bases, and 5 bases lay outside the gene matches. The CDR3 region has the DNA TGCAGTACTAAACAGGGGACTGAAGCTTTCTTT. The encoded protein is CSTKQGTEAFF.